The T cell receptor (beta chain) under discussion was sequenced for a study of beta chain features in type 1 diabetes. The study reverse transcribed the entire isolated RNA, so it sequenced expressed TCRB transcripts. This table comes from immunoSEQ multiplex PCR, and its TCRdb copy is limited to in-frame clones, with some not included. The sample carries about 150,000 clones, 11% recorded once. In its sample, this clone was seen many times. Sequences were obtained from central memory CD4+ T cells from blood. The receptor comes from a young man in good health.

The CDR3 DNA sequence: TGTGCCAGCAGTTTTGGGGCTGCTAAGGGGTTCTTC. As protein: CASSFGAAKGFF. The rearrangement joins TRBV28 to TRBJ2-1, with D maybe TRBD1 (5 bases). Per the germline V gene, CDR1 is MDHEN and CDR2 is SYDVKM. The V end was cut by 3 bases, the J end by 15 bases, with 15 bases between. The CDR3 runs to 12 residues.